Reported below is one T cell receptor beta chain. Healthy adults negative for HIV, lacking recent acute infections or vaccinations, served as donors. Caucasian adults living in Nashville, Tennessee, provided all samples. Germline CDR1 reads SGHRS; CDR2 reads YFSETQ. The ends were cut back, 3 bases at V and 2 bases at J, with 27 bases in the middle. The CDR3 loop spans 19 amino acids. The data derive from a study of shared clonotypes between healthy human individuals. Background on the study: The composition of the donors was a couple of women and a few men aged 18 to 49.

TCRdb's copy holds only in-frame clones and misses some; the assay was immunoSEQ multiplex PCR. This sample has about 320,000 clones, with about nine tenths found just once. The TCR sequence derives from a man aged 18 to 30 in good health. The J gene is TRBJ2-7, the V gene TRBV5-1, with D perhaps TRBD2 (6 bases). Sequencing was carried out using memory CD8+ T cells sorted from blood. Subset denoted: CD45RO+ cells pooled with CCR7-negative TemRA cells. CDR3 sequence reads: CASSYPLRETQSDPYEQYF. The CDR3 DNA is TGCGCCAGCAGCTACCCCCTCCGGGAGACTCAATCGGACCCCTACGAGCAGTACTTC.